This T cell receptor (beta chain) was identified during a study of vaccination effects on CD4 cells after COVID-19 (dated by TCRdb to 2022 to 2024). Study-wide context: Each participant received two doses of an mRNA SARS-CoV-2 vaccine, either BNT162b2 or mRNA-1273. The study compared SARS-CoV-2 spike-specific CD4+ TCR repertoires before and after mRNA vaccination in COVID-19 convalescent patients and infection-naive vaccine recipients. In the study, cultures from other donors were sequenced using the Oncomine TCR Beta short-read assay on an Illumina iSeq 100. Pre-vaccine samples were collected from a couple of convalescent patients 16 days and one week before the first dose, corresponding to 142 and 148 days after COVID-19 diagnosis. A total of approximately 9 COVID-19 convalescent patients and a few SARS-CoV-2-naive healthy vaccine recipients were included in the full study.

About this clone: It lacks a known antigen. The input lacks base qualities; no much larger clone sits a single base away.

What the research found in general, with its limitations: Marked clonal contraction was observed in both infection-induced and vaccine-induced clones at late post-vaccination timepoints, consistent with waning T cell responses. The study was limited by a small number of convalescent patients, and early post-infection timepoints were lacking. In convalescent patients, the post-vaccine spike-reactive repertoire was composed mainly of new vaccine-induced clones that were largely distinct from infection-induced clones.

Preparation of the library involved the immunoSEQ multiplex PCR assay. TCR beta CDR3 sequencing was performed on DNA from the cultured, isolated CD4+ T cells. The source study handled its data this way. Non-productive TCR sequences were discarded, and reads were trimmed to the CDR3 region, with only CDR3s of 7 or more amino acids retained. The MANAFEST web app was used to pick out antigen-specific clonotypes by comparing their expansion in peptide wells with that in reference cultures. To count as positive, a clone had to show expansion at FDR<0.05 compared with the reference and with all other wells, an odds ratio above 5, and a frequency above 0.1% in two replicate wells. A clonotype was defined as cross-reactive if the clonotype was significantly expanded both in SARS-CoV-2 spike wells and in at least one common cold coronavirus spike condition. CDR3 similarity was assessed by Levenshtein distance with the stringdist R package, and unrooted trees were built with ape in R 3.6.1. This is the immuneACCESS table as TCRdb keeps it, with only in-frame sequences that have V and J called. A part of the clones is gone; compared with another copy, unresolved V genes explain less than half, and the rest is unexplained. V, J and clone size reflect that table, while D and trimming were determined from the DNA. This sample comprises under 25,000 clones, roughly 74% of them detected only once. Around 16% of the sample goes to the ten largest clones.

In the ViraFEST assay, PBMC were stimulated with viral peptide pools, and antigen-specific CD4+ T cell clonotypes were then identified by expansion using TCR sequencing. After around ten days of culture, CD4+ T cells were isolated with the EasySep CD4+ T cell isolation kit. Convalescent patients had PCR-confirmed SARS-CoV-2 infection between March and December 2020, before Alpha, Beta and Delta variants emerged in the United States. Each well held 1.5 million to 2.5 million PBMC cultured in IMDM containing roughly 5% human AB serum, 9 to 10 IU/ml IL-2 and gentamicin, along with roughly 10 ug/ml peptides. Half of the culture medium was replaced with fresh IL-2-containing medium on days 3 and 7. Each peptide stimulation condition was cultured in triplicate wells unless otherwise noted. Using Ficoll-Paque Plus gradient centrifugation, PBMC were separated from whole blood and then either used fresh or cryopreserved at -140C. The overlapping peptide pools covered the spike proteins of SARS-CoV-2 as well as those of the common cold coronaviruses HCoV-NL63, HCoV-OC43 and HCoV-229E. The QIAamp micro DNA kit was used to extract genomic DNA from the cultured CD4+ T cells.

Sequences were derived from CD4+ T cells from PBMCs cultured with SARS-CoV-2 spike peptides, sampled before COVID-19 vaccination. In the paper's terms, the cell subset or site label means: SARS-CoV-2 spike overlapping peptide pool stimulation. The clonotype comes from a human donor who had a prior SARS-CoV-2 infection.

CDR3 protein: CASSEYNEQFF. The bases are TGCGCCAGCAGCGAATACAATGAGCAGTTCTTC. Recombination linked TRBV5-1 to TRBJ2-1; the D gene cannot be named for sure. From a lookup of the germline V gene, CDR1 and CDR2 are SGHRS and YFSETQ. A distance of 3 bases separates the germline ends of V and J, which lose 4 bases and 4 bases respectively. The CDR3 sequence holds 11 residues, the cysteine and phenylalanine included. The DNA shown is the 33-base CDR3, in frame from base 1.